The 11 T cell receptor beta chains below were found in one sample sequenced in a study of cytomegalovirus exposure and HLA in healthy donors. PCR employed 60 Vbeta and 13 Jbeta primers. Sequencing was performed with immunoSEQ multiplex PCR; in TCRdb, only in-frame clones are kept and a portion is missing. The sample lists 150,000 or so clones; around 84% were seen once. Specimen: PBMCs. These receptors were obtained from a man younger than 35 in good health and CMV-seronegative.

The rearrangement uses TRBV6-1 and TRBJ2-3; 9 bases line up with TRBD2. V gave up 5 bases and J gave up 0 bases; unmatched junction bases: 3. The germline CDR1 and CDR2 sequences are MNHNS and SASEGT. This CDR3 region has 15 residues. The CDR3 DNA follows: TGTGCCAGCAGTCCCCTAGCGGGGAGCACAGATACGCAGTATTTT. Encoded protein: CASSPLAGSTDTQYF.

The chain uses TRBV28 and TRBJ2-7; 10 positions agree with TRBD1. The germline V gene has CDR1 MDHEN and CDR2 SYDVKM. This CDR3 has 15 amino acids. J gave up 3 bases and V 0 bases, and 2 bases lay outside the gene matches. CDR3 coding DNA: TGTGCCAGCAGTTTATGGGGACAGGGGATCTACGAGCAGTACTTC. Protein: CASSLWGQGIYEQYF.

The chain couples TRBV27 to TRBJ2-2; 8 bases are shared with TRBD2. J gave up 6 bases and V 2 bases, and 8 bases lay outside the gene matches. CDR1 and CDR2 (germline): MNHEY, SMNVEV (reference sequence). The CDR3 sequence is 16 residues long. Here the CDR3 reads CASSLMGLGMAGELFF. The CDR3 nucleotides are TGTGCCAGCAGTTTAATGGGACTAGGTATGGCCGGGGAGCTGTTTTTT.

The rearrangement joins TRBV18 to TRBJ1-4, with 9 bases fitting TRBD1. The CDR3 loop spans 19 amino acids. CDR1 and CDR2 (germline): KGHSH, LQKENI. The junction had 10 bases not matched to a gene; V was cut back by 2 bases and J by 0 bases. DNA for the CDR3: TGTGCCAGCTCACCAATATTCCAGGGACAGGGCTCAACTAATGAAAAACTGTTTTTT. Translation gives CASSPIFQGQGSTNEKLFF.

This chain links TRBV7-3 with TRBJ2-3; TRBD2 aligns across 10 bases. The CDR3 length is 15 residues. The junction had 4 bases not matched to a gene; V was cut back by 5 bases and J by 2 bases. In germline, CDR1 is SGHTA, CDR2 FQGTGA. CDR3 sequence (DNA): TGTGCCAGCAGCCGGGGACTAGCGAACACAGATACGCAGTATTTT. Its translation: CASSRGLANTDTQYF.

The chain joins TRBV7-3 to TRBJ1-6; 10 bases agree with TRBD1. The CDR3 consists of 15 residues. The junction had 0 bases not matched to a gene; V was cut back by 2 bases and J by 5 bases. Germline assignment: CDR1 SGHTA and CDR2 FQGTGA. The CDR3 protein is CASSLGTGDNSPLHF. CDR3 nucleotides: TGTGCCAGCAGCTTAGGGACAGGGGATAATTCACCCCTCCACTTT.

This rearrangement joins TRBV6-1 to TRBJ1-4, with TRBD1 as a possible D gene (6 bases). Germline lookup yields CDR1 MNHNS and CDR2 SASEGT. CDR3 length: 15 amino acids. Trimming left V 2 bases short and J 8 bases short, with 15 bases between. The CDR3 nucleotides read TGTGCCAGCAGTGAACTGGGGGCAGGGCACGAAAAACTGTTTTTT. Translating gives CASSELGAGHEKLFF.

This chain links TRBV7-3 with TRBJ2-1, with 7 nucleotides matching TRBD1. The CDR3 contains 13 residues. Germline V gene lookup returns CDR1 SGHTA and CDR2 FQGTGA. Trimming cost V 6 bases and J 4 bases; bases outside gene matches: 3. In nucleotides, the CDR3 is TGTGCCAGCAGTCCGGGACAGTACAATGAGCAGTTCTTC. Protein sequence: CASSPGQYNEQFF. The variable domain in full, with the rest retrieved from reference TRBV7-3 and TRBJ2-1, is GAGVSQTPSNKVTEKGKYVELRCDPISGHTALYWYRQSLGQGPEFLIYFQGTGAADDSGLPNDRFFAVRPEGSVSTLKIQRTERGDSAVYLCASSPGQYNEQFFGPGTRLTVL.

The chain uses TRBV7-2 and TRBJ1-1, with D unresolved. The CDR3 runs 15 residues. The ends were cut back, 1 base at V and 3 bases at J, with 12 bases in the middle. CDR1 is SGHTA and CDR2 is FQGNSA in the germline V gene. CDR3: CASSLVPGGDTEAFF. The CDR3 region has the DNA TGTGCCAGCAGCTTAGTTCCGGGCGGGGACACTGAAGCTTTCTTT.

The chain is built from TRBV28 and TRBJ2-5, with D uncertain. The germline V gene encodes CDR1 MDHEN and CDR2 SYDVKM. The CDR3 is 14 amino acids. Trimming stripped 3 bases from V and 5 bases from J, with 13 bases between. Here the CDR3 reads CASSFSSAAETQYF. In nucleotides, the CDR3 is TGTGCCAGCAGTTTCAGCTCCGCGGCGGAGACCCAGTACTTC.

V gene TRBV28 combines with J gene TRBJ1-1; maybe TRBD1 (5 bases). The CDR3 loop spans 13 amino acids. From germline, CDR1 is MDHEN and CDR2 SYDVKM. Deletions cut 5 bases from V and 4 bases from J, with 11 bases between. The CDR3 sequence is CASSRTGGTEAFF. CDR3 coding DNA: TGTGCCAGCAGTCGGACGGGGGGCACTGAAGCTTTCTTT.